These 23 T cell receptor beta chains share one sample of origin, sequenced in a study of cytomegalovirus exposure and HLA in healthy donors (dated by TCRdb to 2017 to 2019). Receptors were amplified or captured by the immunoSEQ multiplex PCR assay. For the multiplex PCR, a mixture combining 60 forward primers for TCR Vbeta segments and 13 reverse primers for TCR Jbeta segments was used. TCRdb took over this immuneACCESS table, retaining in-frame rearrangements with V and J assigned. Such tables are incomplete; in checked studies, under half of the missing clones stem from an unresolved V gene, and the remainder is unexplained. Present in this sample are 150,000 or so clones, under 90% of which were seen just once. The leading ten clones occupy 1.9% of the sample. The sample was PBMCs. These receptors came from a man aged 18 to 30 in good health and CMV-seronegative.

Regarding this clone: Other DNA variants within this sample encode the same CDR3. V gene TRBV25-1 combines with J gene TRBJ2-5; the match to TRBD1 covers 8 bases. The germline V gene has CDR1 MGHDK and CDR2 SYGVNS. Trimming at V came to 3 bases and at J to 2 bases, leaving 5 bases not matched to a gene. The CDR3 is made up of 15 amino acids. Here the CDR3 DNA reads TGTGCCAGCAGTGAGCCTGACAGGGGACAAGAGACCCAGTACTTC. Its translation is CASSEPDRGQETQYF.

CDR3 residues: CASSSGTVYNEQFF. In nucleotides, the CDR3 is TGTGCCAGCAGCTCTGGGACTGTATACAATGAGCAGTTCTTC. This chain connects TRBV5-5 to TRBJ2-1; possible D gene TRBD2, 6 bases. There are 14 residues in the CDR3. The V gene lost 3 bases and the J gene lost 4 bases, with 11 bases spanning the gap. The V gene's germline CDR1 is SGHKS and CDR2 YYEKEE (reference sequence).

The CDR3 reads CASSPWVASPGGYSPLHF. In nucleotides, the CDR3 is TGTGCCAGCAGTCCCTGGGTCGCCTCACCTGGCGGGTATTCACCCCTCCACTTT. The rearrangement joins TRBV28 to TRBJ1-6; D not resolved. The CDR3 consists of 18 residues. V was pared by 5 bases and J by 8 bases, with 25 bases between. Germline CDR1 and CDR2: MDHEN and SYDVKM.

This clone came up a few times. Here the CDR3 reads CASRSRGSNQPQHF. CDR3 DNA sequence: TGTGCCAGTAGGAGCAGGGGTAGCAATCAGCCCCAGCATTTT. This chain links TRBV19 with TRBJ1-5; maybe TRBD1 (6 bases). CDR3 size: 14 residues. Germline values: CDR1 LNHDA, CDR2 SQIVND (reference sequence). The V end lost 6 bases, the J end lost 0 bases, and 9 bases lay between the germline ends.

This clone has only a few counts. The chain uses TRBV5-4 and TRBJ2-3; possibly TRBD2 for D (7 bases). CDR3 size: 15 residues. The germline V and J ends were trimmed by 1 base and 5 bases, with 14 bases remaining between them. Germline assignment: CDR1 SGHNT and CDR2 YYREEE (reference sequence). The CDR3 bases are TGTGCCAGCAGCTTGCGCGGGGGCTTTTTAGATACGCAGTATTTT. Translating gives CASSLRGGFLDTQYF. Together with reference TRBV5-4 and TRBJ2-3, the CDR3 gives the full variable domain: ETGVTQSPTHLIKTRGQQVTLRCSSQSGHNTVSWYQQALGQGPQFIFQYYREEENGRGNFPPRFSGLQFPNYSSELNVNALELDDSALYLCASSLRGGFLDTQYFGPGTRLTVL.

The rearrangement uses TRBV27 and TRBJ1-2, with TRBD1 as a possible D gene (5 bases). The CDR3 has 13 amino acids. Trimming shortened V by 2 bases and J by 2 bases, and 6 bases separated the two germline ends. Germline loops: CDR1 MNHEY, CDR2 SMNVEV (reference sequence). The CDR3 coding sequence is TGTGCCAGCAGTTTAAAGGGGAACTATGGCTACACCTTC. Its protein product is CASSLKGNYGYTF.

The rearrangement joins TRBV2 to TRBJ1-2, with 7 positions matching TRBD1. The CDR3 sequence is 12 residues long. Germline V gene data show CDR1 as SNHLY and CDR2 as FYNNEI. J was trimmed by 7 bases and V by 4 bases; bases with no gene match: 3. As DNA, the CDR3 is TGTGCCAGCAGTGCACAGGGGTCTGGCTACACCTTC. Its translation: CASSAQGSGYTF.

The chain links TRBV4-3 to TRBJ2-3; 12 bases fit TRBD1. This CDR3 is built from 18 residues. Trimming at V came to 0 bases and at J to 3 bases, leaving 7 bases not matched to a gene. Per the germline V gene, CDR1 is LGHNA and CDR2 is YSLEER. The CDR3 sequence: CASSQDYMGQGATDTQYF. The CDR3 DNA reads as TGCGCCAGCAGCCAAGATTATATGGGACAGGGGGCTACAGATACGCAGTATTTT.

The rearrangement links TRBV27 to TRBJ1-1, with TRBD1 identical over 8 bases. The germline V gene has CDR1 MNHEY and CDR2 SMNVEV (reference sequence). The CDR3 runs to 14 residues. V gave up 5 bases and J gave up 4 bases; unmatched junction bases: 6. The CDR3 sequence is CASSGMDRVTEAFF. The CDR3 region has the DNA TGTGCCAGCAGTGGTATGGACAGGGTCACTGAAGCTTTCTTT.

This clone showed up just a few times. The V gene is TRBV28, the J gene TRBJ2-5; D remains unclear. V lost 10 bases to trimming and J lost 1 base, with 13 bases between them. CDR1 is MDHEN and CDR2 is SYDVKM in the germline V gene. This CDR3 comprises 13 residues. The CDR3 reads CATRRYLQETQYF. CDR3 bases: TGTGCCACCCGGCGGTACCTCCAAGAGACCCAGTACTTC.

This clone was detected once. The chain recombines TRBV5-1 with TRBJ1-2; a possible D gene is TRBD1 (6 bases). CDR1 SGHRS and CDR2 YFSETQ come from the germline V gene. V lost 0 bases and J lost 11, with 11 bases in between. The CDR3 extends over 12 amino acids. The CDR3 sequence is CASSLEGRGYTF. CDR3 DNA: TGCGCCAGCAGCTTGGAGGGCAGGGGTTACACCTTC.

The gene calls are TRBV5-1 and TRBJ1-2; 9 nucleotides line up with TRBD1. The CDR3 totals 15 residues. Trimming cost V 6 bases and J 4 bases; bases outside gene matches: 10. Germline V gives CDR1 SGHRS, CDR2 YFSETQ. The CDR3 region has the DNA TGCGCCAGCACCTCCACAGGGGGCGCCGGCTATGGCTACACCTTC. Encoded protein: CASTSTGGAGYGYTF.

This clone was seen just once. CDR3 amino acids: CASSENNGRATNEQFF. Written as DNA, the CDR3 is TGTGCCAGCAGTGAGAATAACGGGAGGGCGACGAATGAGCAGTTCTTC. This chain uses TRBV6-4 with TRBJ2-1, with 8 bases that match TRBD2. With 3 bases clipped from V and 7 bases from J, the junction kept 11 bases outside the gene matches. Looked up from germline, CDR1 is MRHNA and CDR2 is SNTAGT. This CDR3 region has 16 residues.

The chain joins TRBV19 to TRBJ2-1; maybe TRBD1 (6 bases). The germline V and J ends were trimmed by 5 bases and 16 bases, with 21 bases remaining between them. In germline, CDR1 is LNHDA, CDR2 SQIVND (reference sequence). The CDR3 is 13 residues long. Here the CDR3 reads CASSPGTFSAPFF. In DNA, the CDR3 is TGTGCCAGTAGTCCCGGGACATTTTCGGCCCCTTTCTTC.

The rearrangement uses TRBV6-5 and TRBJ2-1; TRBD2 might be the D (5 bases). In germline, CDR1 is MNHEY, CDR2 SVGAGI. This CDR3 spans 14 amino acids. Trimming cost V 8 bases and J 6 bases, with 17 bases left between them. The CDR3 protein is CASRPRAATNEQFF. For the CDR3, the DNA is TGTGCCAGCCGGCCGAGGGCCGCGACCAATGAGCAGTTCTTC.

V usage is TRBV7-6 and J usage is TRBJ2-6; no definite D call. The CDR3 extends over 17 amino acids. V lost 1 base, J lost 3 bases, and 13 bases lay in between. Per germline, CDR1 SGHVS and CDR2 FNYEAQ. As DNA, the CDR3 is TGTGCCAGCAGCTTAGGGCCCAGTGGTGGTGGGGCCAACGTCCTGACTTTC. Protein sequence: CASSLGPSGGGANVLTF.

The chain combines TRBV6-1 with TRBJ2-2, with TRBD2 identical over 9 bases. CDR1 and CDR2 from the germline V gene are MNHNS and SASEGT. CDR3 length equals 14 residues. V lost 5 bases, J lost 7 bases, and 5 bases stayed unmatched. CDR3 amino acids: CASSPRTSDGELFF. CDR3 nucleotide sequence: TGTGCCAGCAGTCCTCGGACTAGCGACGGGGAGCTGTTTTTT.

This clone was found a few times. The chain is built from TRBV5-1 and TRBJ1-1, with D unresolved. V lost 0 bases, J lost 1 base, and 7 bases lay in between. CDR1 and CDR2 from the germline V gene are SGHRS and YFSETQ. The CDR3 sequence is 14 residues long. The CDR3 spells CASSLAGGNTEAFF. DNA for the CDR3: TGCGCCAGCAGCTTGGCCGGAGGGAACACTGAAGCTTTCTTT.

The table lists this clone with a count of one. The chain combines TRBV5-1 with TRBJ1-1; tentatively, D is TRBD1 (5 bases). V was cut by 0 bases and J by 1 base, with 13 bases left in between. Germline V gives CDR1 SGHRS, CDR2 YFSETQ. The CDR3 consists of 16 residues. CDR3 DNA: TGCGCCAGCAGCTTGGAAGGGGCAGGGTGGAACACTGAAGCTTTCTTT. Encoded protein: CASSLEGAGWNTEAFF.

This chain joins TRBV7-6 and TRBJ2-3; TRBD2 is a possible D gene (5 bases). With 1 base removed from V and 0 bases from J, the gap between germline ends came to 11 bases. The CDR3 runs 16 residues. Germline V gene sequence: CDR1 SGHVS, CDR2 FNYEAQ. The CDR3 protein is CASSLGPAVSTDTQYF. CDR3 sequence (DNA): TGTGCCAGCAGCTTAGGCCCAGCGGTGAGCACAGATACGCAGTATTTT.

In DNA, the CDR3 is TGTGCCAGCAGCCCCCGGACTAGTGACACAGATACGCAGTATTTT. Amino acid sequence: CASSPRTSDTDTQYF. The chain recombines TRBV5-4 with TRBJ2-3; TRBD2 aligns across 7 bases. With V trimmed by 4 bases and J by 2 bases, 7 bases remained unmatched. Germline values: CDR1 SGHNT, CDR2 YYREEE (reference sequence). This CDR3 spans 15 amino acids.

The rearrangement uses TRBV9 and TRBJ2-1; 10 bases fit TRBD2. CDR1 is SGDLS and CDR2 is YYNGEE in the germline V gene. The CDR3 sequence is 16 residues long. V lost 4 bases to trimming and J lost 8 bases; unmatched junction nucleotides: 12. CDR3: CASSTRLAGGGYEQFF. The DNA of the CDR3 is TGTGCCAGCAGCACCCGACTAGCGGGCGGGGGCTATGAGCAGTTCTTC.

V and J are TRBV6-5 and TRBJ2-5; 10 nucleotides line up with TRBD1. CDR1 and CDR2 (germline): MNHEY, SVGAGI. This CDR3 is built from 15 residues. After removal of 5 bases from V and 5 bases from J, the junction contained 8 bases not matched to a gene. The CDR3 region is CASSAPGQGWETQYF. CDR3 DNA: TGTGCCAGCAGTGCCCCGGGACAGGGGTGGGAGACCCAGTACTTC.